These T cell receptor gamma chains were read from a single sample in a study of Vδ1+ human thymocytes. TCRdb reprocessed the multiplex PCR reads through CATT. The sample yields 8,000 to 9,000 gamma-chain clones, 45% to 65% seen once. The source material was Vdelta1+ gamma-delta thymocytes from the thymus. The receptors shown here come from a girl under three years old who had congenital heart surgery. Both conserved end residues are part of each CDR3. The order of the fields is J gene, V gene, CDR3 protein.

J: TRGJ1/TRGJ2
V: TRGV3
CDR3: CATWDSKNYYKKLF

J: TRGJ1/TRGJ2
V: TRGV3
CDR3: CATWDRRNFYYKKLF

J: TRGJ1/TRGJ2
V: TRGV9
CDR3: CALWEVNKKLF

J: TRGJ1/TRGJ2
V: TRGV9
CDR3: CALWEVLINPHPGYKKLF

J: TRGJ1/TRGJ2
V: TRGV2
CDR3: CATWDGPGYKKLF

J: TRGJ1/TRGJ2
V: TRGV2
CDR3: CATWTHSSLNYKKLF

J: TRGJ1/TRGJ2
V: TRGV2
CDR3: CATWDVNYYKKLF

J: TRGJ1/TRGJ2
V: TRGV3
CDR3: CATWGDYYKKLF

J: TRGJ1/TRGJ2
V: TRGV5
CDR3: CATWDSDYKKLF

J: TRGJ1/TRGJ2
V: TRGV2
CDR3: CATWDGPPGYYKNLF

J: TRGJ1/TRGJ2
V: TRGV5
CDR3: CATWDRLWGYKKLF

J: TRGJ1/TRGJ2
V: TRGV2
CDR3: CATWDGRRKLF

J: TRGJ1/TRGJ2
V: TRGV9
CDR3: CALWTYYKKLF

J: TRGJ1/TRGJ2
V: TRGV4
CDR3: CATWGGDRKLF

J: TRGJ1/TRGJ2
V: TRGV3
CDR3: CATWDRPLPTIKKLF

J: TRGJ1/TRGJ2
V: TRGV3
CDR3: CATWDRRHYKKLF

J: TRGJ1/TRGJ2
V: TRGV3
CDR3: CATWDRLHRVGNYKKLF

J: TRGJP
V: TRGV9
CDR3: CALWEVQNRHLGKKIKVF